Each of the 22 T cell receptor beta chains below was sequenced from the same sample in a study of molecular identifiers for immune sequencing clone quantification. TCRdb re-called the PCR reads with MiXCR, one entry per CDR3 protein. This sample has about half a million distinct CDR3 sequences, with about a quarter found just once. What was sequenced was naive CD8+ T cells from blood, with Jurkat cell RNA spiked in. Subset given: FACS-sorted CD8+CD4-CCR7+CD45RA+ naive T cells. All receptors derive from a human donor in good health. Some libraries in this study had Jurkat cell RNA spiked in.

This clonotype was picked up a small number of times. This chain connects TRBV6-4 to TRBJ1-5; D uncertain. V was shortened by 2 bases and J by 5 bases, with 13 bases between the two germline ends. The CDR3 extends over 15 amino acids. The V gene's germline CDR1 is MRHNA and CDR2 SNTAGT. DNA of the CDR3: TGTGCCAGCAGTGACGAGAAAGGACGTTATCAGCCCCAGCATTTT. It encodes CASSDEKGRYQPQHF.

Of note for this clonotype: This may stem from a read error, because a much larger clone lies one nucleotide away. The chain joins TRBV12-3 or TRBV12-4 to TRBJ2-2; 7 nucleotides align to TRBD2. The CDR3 is 14 amino acids. The CDR3 nucleotides read TGTGCCAGCAGTTCGCGGGGGTTAACCGGGGGGCTGTTTTTT. Amino acid sequence: CASSSRGLTGGLFF.

This clonotype appeared a single time. With a much larger clone just one base away, this may be a read error. The chain couples TRBV7-2 to TRBJ2-3, with D possibly being TRBD2 (6 bases). Per the germline V gene, CDR1 is SGHTA and CDR2 is FQGNSA. The CDR3 loop spans 17 amino acids. The CDR3 nucleotides read TGTGCCGGCAGCACCTATACCGGGAGTCTCAACACAGATACGCAGTATTTT. Translation gives CAGSTYTGSLNTDTQYF.

The chain carries TRBV7-2 and TRBJ2-7; 7 nucleotides align to TRBD1. Per germline, CDR1 SGHTA and CDR2 FQGNSA. This CDR3 spans 14 amino acids. After removal of 5 bases from V and 2 bases from J, the junction contained 6 bases not matched to a gene. The CDR3, as DNA: TGTGCCAGCAGCGGGGACAGAACACCCTACGAGCAGTACTTC. Residues: CASSGDRTPYEQYF.

This clonotype was detected only a few times. The chain links TRBV9 to TRBJ2-3; 8 bases fit TRBD1. The CDR3 consists of 17 residues. After removal of 3 bases from V and 6 bases from J, the junction contained 15 bases not matched to a gene. CDR1 and CDR2 from the germline V gene are SGDLS and YYNGEE. The CDR3 coding sequence is TGTGCCAGCAGCGGAGGAGGGATCTTGACAGGGGTGGATACGCAGTATTTT. Protein product: CASSGGGILTGVDTQYF. The whole variable domain, filled in from reference TRBV9 and TRBJ2-3, reads DSGVTQTPKHLITATGQRVTLRCSPRSGDLSVYWYQQSLDQGLQFLIQYYNGEERAKGNILERFSAQQFPDLHSELNLSSLELGDSALYFCASSGGGILTGVDTQYFGPGTRLTVL.

The table lists this clonotype with many counts. This CDR3 is CASSFQGSTYEQYF. The CDR3 bases are TGTGCCAGCAGCTTCCAGGGGTCGACCTACGAGCAGTACTTC. This chain joins TRBV5-6 and TRBJ2-7, with D possibly matching TRBD1 (6 bases). V was shortened by 2 bases and J by 2 bases, with 11 bases between the two germline ends. This CDR3 contains 14 residues. Per germline, CDR1 SGHDT and CDR2 YYEEEE.

The chain has TRBV27 and TRBJ1-2; D may be TRBD1 (5 bases). Per germline, CDR1 MNHEY and CDR2 SMNVEV (reference sequence). This CDR3 has 15 residues. V lost 1 base and J lost 4, with 13 bases in between. The CDR3 here is CASSLYEGSTYGYTF. The CDR3 DNA sequence: TGTGCCAGCAGTTTATACGAGGGGTCGACCTATGGCTACACCTTC.

This clonotype came up many times. Mismatch with germline at one junction end may stem from a read error. J is TRBJ2-7 and V is TRBV27; possibly TRBD1 for D (6 bases). Germline V CDR1 and CDR2: MNHEY, SMNVEV (reference sequence). The CDR3 contains 13 residues. In DNA, the CDR3 is TGCGCCAGCAGCTTGGGGGCAGCCTACGAGCAGTACTTC. Encoded protein: CASSLGAAYEQYF.

This clonotype was counted only a few times. The chain recombines TRBV4-1 with TRBJ2-5; D gene ambiguous. Germline loops: CDR1 MGHRA, CDR2 YSYEKL. The CDR3 is 14 residues long. V gave up 4 bases and J gave up 2 bases, with 11 bases separating them. CDR3 sequence (DNA): TGCGCCAGCAGCCCAGCCCGTGGACAAGAGACCCAGTACTTC. It encodes CASSPARGQETQYF.

To note about this clonotype: One base away lies a much larger clone, so this may be a sequencing read error. V gene TRBV29-1 combines with J gene TRBJ2-2, with a possible D match to TRBD2 (5 bases). V shed 8 bases and J shed 3 bases, with 13 bases lying between them. The CDR3 consists of 13 residues. The V gene's germline CDR1 is SQVTM and CDR2 ANQGSEA. CDR3 region: CSLIEGDTGELFF. CDR3 coding DNA: TGCAGCCTCATTGAGGGTGACACCGGGGAGCTGTTTTTT.

The CDR3: CASSQAVAGYNEQFF. CDR3 coding DNA: TGTGCCAGCAGCCAGGCTGTAGCGGGGTACAATGAGCAGTTCTTC. This chain joins TRBV3-1 and TRBJ2-1; 8 bases map to TRBD2. V lost 3 bases to trimming and J lost 4 bases; unmatched junction nucleotides: 5. This CDR3 has 15 residues. Germline values: CDR1 LGHDT, CDR2 YNNKEL (reference sequence).

The J gene is TRBJ2-5, the V gene TRBV6-2 or TRBV6-3, with D unresolved. The CDR3 is 15 residues long. Looked up from germline, CDR1 is MNHEY and CDR2 is SVGEGT. Trimming pared 0 bases from V and 3 bases from J, leaving 11 bases between. CDR3 in amino acids: CASSYSYGVEETQYF. In nucleotides, the CDR3 is TGTGCCAGCAGTTACTCGTATGGCGTGGAAGAGACCCAGTACTTC.

This chain uses TRBV7-9 with TRBJ2-5; D tentatively reads TRBD1 or TRBD2 (5 bases each). Between the trimmed V and J ends, which lost 0 bases and 5 bases, there was a span of 13 bases. The V gene's germline CDR1 is SEHNR and CDR2 FQNEAQ (reference sequence). This CDR3 region has 15 residues. CDR3 in DNA: TGTGCCAGCAGCTTAGCGGGGGACCCCGGGGAGACCCAGTACTTC. Protein product: CASSLAGDPGETQYF.

The gene calls are TRBV9 and TRBJ1-4; D is perhaps TRBD1 (5 bases). The CDR3 has 13 residues. Trimming removed 7 bases from V and 7 bases from J, with 14 bases in between. The germline CDR1 and CDR2 sequences are SGDLS and YYNGEE. In DNA, the CDR3 is TGTGCCAGCGCCGGGGACGAAATTGAAAAACTGTTTTTT. It translates to CASAGDEIEKLFF.

This clonotype was seen only a few times. Mismatch with germline at one junction end may stem from a read error. The chain is built from TRBV7-2 and TRBJ2-5; D gene unclear. Germline CDR1 SGHTA, CDR2 FQGNSA. This CDR3 has 13 residues. In DNA form, the CDR3 reads TGTGCCAGCAGCACCCCCAACCAAGAGCCCCAGTACTTC. Its translation is CASSTPNQEPQYF.

V is TRBV20-1 and J is TRBJ2-7, with D possibly being TRBD2 (6 bases). V lost 5 bases to trimming and J lost 0 bases, with 14 bases between them. Germline assignment: CDR1 DFQATT and CDR2 SNEGSKA (reference sequence). This CDR3 is 14 amino acids long. For the CDR3, the DNA is TGCAGTGCTTGGGCCCTACTAGCCTCCTACGAGCAGTACTTC. This encodes CSAWALLASYEQYF.

This clonotype appeared a few times. V usage is TRBV6-5 and J usage is TRBJ2-7; D gene ambiguous. This CDR3 contains 15 residues. Germline V CDR1 and CDR2: MNHEY, SVGAGI. The ends were cut back, 0 bases at V and 2 bases at J, with 11 bases in the middle. CDR3 bases: TGTGCCAGCAGTTACTCGGGGTTAGGGACCTACGAGCAGTACTTC. Residues: CASSYSGLGTYEQYF.

The chain couples TRBV20-1 to TRBJ1-1; D uncertain. V lost 2 bases to trimming and J lost 1 base, with 8 bases between them. Looked up from germline, CDR1 is DFQATT and CDR2 is SNEGSKA (reference sequence). This CDR3 has 13 amino acids. The CDR3 loop is CSARWTENTEAFF. In DNA, the CDR3 is TGCAGTGCTAGATGGACGGAGAACACTGAAGCTTTCTTT.

A word on this clonotype: One end of the junction does not line up with germline, which may come from a read error. This chain uses TRBV5-6 with TRBJ2-5; TRBD2 might be the D (6 bases). Germline lookup yields CDR1 SGHDT and CDR2 YYEEEE. CDR3 size: 14 residues. CDR3 DNA sequence: TGTGCCAGCAGCACCCCGGGAGATCAAGAGACCCAGCACTTC. Residues: CASSTPGDQETQHF.

This clonotype has only a few counts. The genes are TRBV6-1 and TRBJ1-5, with D unresolved. V was clipped by 5 bases and J by 4 bases, with 27 bases between them. CDR1 and CDR2 from the germline V gene are MNHNS and SASEGT. This CDR3 has 19 amino acids. The CDR3 spells CASSPLVGWQGIANQPQHF. In DNA form, the CDR3 reads TGTGCCAGCAGTCCATTAGTTGGGTGGCAAGGGATAGCGAATCAGCCCCAGCATTTT.

The chain couples TRBV6-1 to TRBJ2-7, with TRBD2 identical over 8 bases. There are 16 residues in the CDR3. Germline CDR1 MNHNS, CDR2 SASEGT. V lost 3 bases to trimming and J lost 2 bases; unmatched junction nucleotides: 9. CDR3 residues: CASSDPPGGETYEQYF. CDR3 coding DNA: TGTGCCAGCAGTGACCCCCCGGGGGGGGAGACCTACGAGCAGTACTTC.

The table lists this clonotype with a few counts. This chain links TRBV7-9 with TRBJ1-1; D is perhaps TRBD1 (5 bases). The V and J ends lost 7 bases and 4 bases respectively, with 10 bases between them. Germline assignment: CDR1 SEHNR and CDR2 FQNEAQ (reference sequence). This CDR3 has 12 amino acids. The CDR3 bases are TGTGCCAGCAACCTTGGGGGCACTGAAGCTTTCTTT. Translating it yields CASNLGGTEAFF.